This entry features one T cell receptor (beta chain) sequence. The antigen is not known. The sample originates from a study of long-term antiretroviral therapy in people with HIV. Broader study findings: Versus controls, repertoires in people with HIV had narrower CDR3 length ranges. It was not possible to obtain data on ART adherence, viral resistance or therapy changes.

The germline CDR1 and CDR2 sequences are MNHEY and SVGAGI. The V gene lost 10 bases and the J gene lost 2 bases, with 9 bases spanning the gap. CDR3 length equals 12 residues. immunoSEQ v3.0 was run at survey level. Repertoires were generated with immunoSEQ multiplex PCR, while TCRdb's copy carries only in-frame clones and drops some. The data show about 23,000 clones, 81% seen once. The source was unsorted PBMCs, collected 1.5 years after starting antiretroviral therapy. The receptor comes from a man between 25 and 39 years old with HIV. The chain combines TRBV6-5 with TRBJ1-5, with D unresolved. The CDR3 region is CATPRRNQPQHF. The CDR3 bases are TGTGCCACCCCGCGTCGCAATCAGCCCCAGCATTTT.